This TCR beta chain was sequenced for a study of cytomegalovirus exposure and HLA in healthy donors. General study points: A cluster of highly shared sequence variants was likely a sequencing artifact. Researchers reportedly found TCR beta sequences accurately predicted most subjects' HLA-A and HLA-B alleles.

The germline CDR1 and CDR2 sequences are SGHTA and FQGNSA. V dropped 5 bases and J dropped 6; count of bases not matched to a gene: 4. This CDR3 is 13 amino acids long. The PCR employed 60 Vbeta primers together with 13 Jbeta primers. Clones were sequenced by immunoSEQ multiplex PCR, and TCRdb holds only the in-frame ones, with some missing. The sample lists over 150,000 clones, 70% to 80% seen once, with about 8.3% in the top ten. This clone was seen just once. The antigen remains undetermined. The source is a young man in good health and CMV-seropositive. The chain has TRBV7-2 and TRBJ1-2; 9 nucleotides align to TRBD1. The specimen was PBMCs. This CDR3 reads CASSVDRGDGYTF. In DNA form, the CDR3 reads TGTGCCAGCAGCGTGGACAGGGGCGATGGCTACACCTTC.